A selection of T cell receptor beta chains follows, all from one sample in a study of a mutant IDH1 vaccine in newly diagnosed glioma. These receptors' antigens are unknown. Method: immunoSEQ multiplex PCR; TCRdb's copy keeps in-frame clones and lacks some. This table holds more than 20,000 clones, less than 80% found once. The material sequenced was PBMCs, taken from a glioma patient whose treatment included an IDH1 peptide vaccine. These receptors were collected from a man aged 35 to 55 with glioma. Both conserved end residues are part of each CDR3. D genes are given only for firm matches. Only part of the rows carry a size: once, few, many, or a class if the clone is expanded.

d_call	clone_size	j_call	v_call	cdr3_aa	cdr3_nt
-	once	TRBJ2-7	TRBV5-6	CASSLDRSNEQYF	TGTGCCAGCAGCTTGGACCGGTCAAACGAGCAGTACTTC
-	-	TRBJ1-1	TRBV15	CATSTPAVNTEAFF	TGTGCCACCAGCACCCCTGCAGTAAACACTGAAGCTTTCTTT
-	-	TRBJ1-2	TRBV19	CASSIDTFGGYNYGYTF	TGTGCCAGTAGTATAGATACCTTTGGGGGTTACAACTATGGCTACACCTTC
-	-	TRBJ2-3	TRBV13	CASSSPPGLALTDTQYF	TGTGCCAGCAGCTCACCCCCCGGGTTAGCGTTGACAGATACGCAGTATTTT
TRBD1	-	TRBJ1-1	TRBV5-6	CASSRQTGATEAFF	TGTGCCAGCAGCCGCCAGACAGGGGCCACTGAAGCTTTCTTT
TRBD2	-	TRBJ2-1	TRBV14	CASSPRLAGSNEQFF	TGTGCCAGCAGCCCTAGACTAGCGGGATCAAATGAGCAGTTCTTC
-	-	TRBJ2-1	TRBV7-2	CASSLRGGGRNEQFF	TGTGCCAGCAGCTTACGGGGCGGGGGCCGAAATGAGCAGTTCTTC
-	-	TRBJ2-2	TRBV7-9	CASSLEGGITGELFF	TGTGCCAGCAGCTTGGAAGGAGGGATCACCGGGGAGCTGTTTTTT
TRBD2	-	TRBJ2-1	TRBV27	CASRAAGGSYNEQFF	TGTGCCAGCAGAGCCGCGGGAGGATCCTACAATGAGCAGTTCTTC
-	-	TRBJ2-5	TRBV19	CASSILGRGTQETQYF	TGTGCCAGTAGTATTCTTGGCAGGGGTACCCAAGAGACCCAGTACTTC
-	-	TRBJ1-2	TRBV6-1	CASGVQGGYGYTF	TGTGCCAGCGGGGTACAGGGAGGCTATGGCTACACCTTC
TRBD2	-	TRBJ2-7	TRBV12-5	CASGLAGGTYEQYF	TGTGCTAGTGGTTTGGCGGGAGGGACGTACGAGCAGTACTTC
-	-	TRBJ1-1	TRBV6-6	CASSYGAALRAFF	TGTGCCAGCAGTTACGGGGCAGCCCTGAGAGCTTTCTTT
TRBD2	-	TRBJ2-1	TRBV11-2	CASSTRTSGPYNEQFF	TGTGCCAGCAGCACCCGGACTAGCGGACCCTACAATGAGCAGTTCTTC
TRBD2	-	TRBJ2-1	TRBV11-3	CASSSVASGGDNEQFF	TGTGCCAGCAGCTCCGTCGCTAGCGGGGGGGACAATGAGCAGTTCTTC
-	once	TRBJ2-7	TRBV11-2	CASSRQVFANEQYF	TGTGCCAGCAGCAGACAGGTTTTCGCAAACGAGCAGTACTTC